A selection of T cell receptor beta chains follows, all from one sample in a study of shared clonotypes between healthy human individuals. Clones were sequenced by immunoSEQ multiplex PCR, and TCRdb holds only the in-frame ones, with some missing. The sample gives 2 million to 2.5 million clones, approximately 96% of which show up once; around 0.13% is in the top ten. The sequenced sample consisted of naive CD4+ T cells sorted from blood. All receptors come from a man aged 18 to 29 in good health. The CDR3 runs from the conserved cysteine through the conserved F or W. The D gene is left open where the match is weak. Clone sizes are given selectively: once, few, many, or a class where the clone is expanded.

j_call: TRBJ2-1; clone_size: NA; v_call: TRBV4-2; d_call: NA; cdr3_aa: CASSQARGRIYEQFF; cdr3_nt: TGTGCCAGCAGCCAAGCCAGGGGAAGAATCTATGAGCAGTTCTTC
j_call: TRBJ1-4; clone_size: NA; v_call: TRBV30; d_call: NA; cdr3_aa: CAWRWGRDVSNEKLFF; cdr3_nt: TGTGCCTGGAGGTGGGGCAGGGATGTATCTAATGAAAAACTGTTTTTT
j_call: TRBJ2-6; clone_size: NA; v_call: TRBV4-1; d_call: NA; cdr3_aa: CASKLSGANVLTF; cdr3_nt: TGCGCCAGCAAGCTCTCTGGGGCCAACGTCCTGACTTTC
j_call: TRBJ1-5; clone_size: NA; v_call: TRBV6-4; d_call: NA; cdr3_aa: CASSEWGDNQPQHF; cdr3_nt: TGTGCCAGCAGTGAGTGGGGGGATAATCAGCCCCAGCATTTT
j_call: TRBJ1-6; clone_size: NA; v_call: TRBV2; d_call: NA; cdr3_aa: CASLWGSSPLHF; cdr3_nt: TGTGCCAGCCTCTGGGGGAGTTCACCCCTCCACTTT
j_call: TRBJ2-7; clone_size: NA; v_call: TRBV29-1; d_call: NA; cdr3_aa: CSFRKEPDSYEQYF; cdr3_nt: TGCAGCTTCCGGAAGGAACCAGATTCCTACGAGCAGTACTTC
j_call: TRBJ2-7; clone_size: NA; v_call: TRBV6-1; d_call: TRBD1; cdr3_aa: CASRARGQGVHEQYF; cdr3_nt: TGTGCCAGCAGAGCAAGAGGACAGGGGGTCCACGAGCAGTACTTC
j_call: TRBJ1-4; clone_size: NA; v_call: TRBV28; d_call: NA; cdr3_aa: CASGIFGGGEKLFF; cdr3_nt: TGTGCCAGTGGAATTTTCGGGGGCGGCGAAAAACTGTTTTTT
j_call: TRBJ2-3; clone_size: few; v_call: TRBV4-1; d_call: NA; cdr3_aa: CASSQDTLREADTQYF; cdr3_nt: TGCGCCAGCAGCCAAGATACTCTGAGAGAGGCAGATACGCAGTATTTT
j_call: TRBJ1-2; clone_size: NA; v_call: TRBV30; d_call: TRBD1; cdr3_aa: CAWSVDRGYGYTF; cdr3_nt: TGTGCCTGGAGTGTGGACAGGGGCTATGGCTACACCTTC
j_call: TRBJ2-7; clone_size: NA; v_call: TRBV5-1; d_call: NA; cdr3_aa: CASSFGQASGGQYF; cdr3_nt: TGCGCCAGCAGCTTTGGGCAGGCTTCCGGGGGGCAGTACTTC
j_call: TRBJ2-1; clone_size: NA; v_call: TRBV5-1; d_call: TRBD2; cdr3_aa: CASREGLAGFDEQFF; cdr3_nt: TGCGCCAGCCGGGAGGGGCTAGCGGGATTCGATGAGCAGTTCTTC
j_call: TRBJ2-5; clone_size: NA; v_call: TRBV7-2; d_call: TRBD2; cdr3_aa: CASSLGVAGGQETQYF; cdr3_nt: TGTGCCAGCAGCTTAGGGGTAGCGGGAGGGCAAGAGACCCAGTACTTC
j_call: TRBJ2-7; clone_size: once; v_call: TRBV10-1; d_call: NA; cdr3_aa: CASNGATYEQYF; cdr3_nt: TGCGCCAGCAATGGGGCCACCTACGAGCAGTACTTC
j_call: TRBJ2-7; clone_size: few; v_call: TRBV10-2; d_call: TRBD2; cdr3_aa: CASSLERGVGEQYF; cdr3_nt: TGCGCCAGCAGTTTAGAACGGGGGGTGGGCGAGCAGTACTTC
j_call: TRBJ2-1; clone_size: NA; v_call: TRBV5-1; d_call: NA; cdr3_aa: CASSLGGGPTYNEQFF; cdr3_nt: TGCGCCAGCAGCTTGGGGGGCGGACCCACCTACAATGAGCAGTTCTTC
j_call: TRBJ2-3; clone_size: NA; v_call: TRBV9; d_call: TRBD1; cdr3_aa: CASSVAGTGSTDTQYF; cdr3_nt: TGTGCCAGCAGCGTAGCCGGGACAGGGAGCACAGATACGCAGTATTTT
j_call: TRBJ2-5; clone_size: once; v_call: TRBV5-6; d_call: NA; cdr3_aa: CASSLDVTTEETQYF; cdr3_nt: TGTGCCAGCAGCTTGGACGTGACGACAGAAGAGACCCAGTACTTC
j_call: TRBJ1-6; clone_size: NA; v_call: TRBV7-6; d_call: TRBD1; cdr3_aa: CASSWRGRQGTYNSPLHF; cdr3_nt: TGTGCCAGCAGCTGGCGAGGGAGACAGGGGACCTATAATTCACCCCTCCACTTT
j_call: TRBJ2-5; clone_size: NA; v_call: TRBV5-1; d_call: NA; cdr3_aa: CASSQSGPPRETQYF; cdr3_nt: TGCGCCAGCAGCCAAAGCGGGCCCCCGCGAGAGACCCAGTACTTC
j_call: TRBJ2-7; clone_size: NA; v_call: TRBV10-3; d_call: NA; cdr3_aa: CAISEPRGGEQYF; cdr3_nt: TGTGCCATCAGTGAGCCCAGGGGAGGCGAGCAGTACTTC
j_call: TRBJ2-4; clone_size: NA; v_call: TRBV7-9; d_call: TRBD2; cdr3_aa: CASSATATSGSDIQYF; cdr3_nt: TGTGCCAGCAGCGCTACTGCAACTAGCGGGAGTGACATTCAGTACTTC
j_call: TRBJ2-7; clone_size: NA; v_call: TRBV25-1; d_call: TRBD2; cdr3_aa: CASSGGGSYEQYF; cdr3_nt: TGTGCCAGCAGTGGCGGGGGAAGCTACGAGCAGTACTTC
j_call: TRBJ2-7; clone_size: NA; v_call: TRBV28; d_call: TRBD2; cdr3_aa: CASSLAGVRSYEQYF; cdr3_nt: TGTGCCAGCAGCCTAGCGGGGGTGCGTAGCTACGAGCAGTACTTC
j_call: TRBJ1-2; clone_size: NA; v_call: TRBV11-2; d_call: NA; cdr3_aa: CASSLGRGGYGYTF; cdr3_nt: TGTGCCAGCAGCTTAGGCAGGGGCGGCTATGGCTACACCTTC
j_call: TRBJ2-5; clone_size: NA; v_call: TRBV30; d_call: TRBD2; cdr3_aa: CAWSEAGFQETQYF; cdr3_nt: TGTGCCTGGAGCGAAGCGGGGTTTCAAGAGACCCAGTACTTC
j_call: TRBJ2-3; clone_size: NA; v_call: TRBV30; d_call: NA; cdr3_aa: CAWSVKGDTQYF; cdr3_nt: TGTGCCTGGAGTGTAAAGGGAGATACGCAGTATTTT
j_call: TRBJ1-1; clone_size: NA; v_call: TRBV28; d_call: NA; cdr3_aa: CASSSFLNTEAFF; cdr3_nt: TGTGCCAGCAGTTCTTTTTTGAACACTGAAGCTTTCTTT
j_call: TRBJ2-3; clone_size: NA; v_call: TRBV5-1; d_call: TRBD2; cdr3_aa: CASSWASGSTDTQYF; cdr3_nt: TGCGCCAGCAGCTGGGCTAGCGGGAGCACAGATACGCAGTATTTT